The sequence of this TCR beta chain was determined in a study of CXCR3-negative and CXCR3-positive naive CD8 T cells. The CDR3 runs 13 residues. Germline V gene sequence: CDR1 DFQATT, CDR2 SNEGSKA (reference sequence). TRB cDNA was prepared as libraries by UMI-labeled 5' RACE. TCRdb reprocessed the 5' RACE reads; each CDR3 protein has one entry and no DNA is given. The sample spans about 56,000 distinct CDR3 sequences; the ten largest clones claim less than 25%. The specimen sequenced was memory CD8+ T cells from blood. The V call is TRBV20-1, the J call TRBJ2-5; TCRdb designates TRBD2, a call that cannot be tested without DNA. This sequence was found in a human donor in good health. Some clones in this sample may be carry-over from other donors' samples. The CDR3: CSARDLGGETQYF.